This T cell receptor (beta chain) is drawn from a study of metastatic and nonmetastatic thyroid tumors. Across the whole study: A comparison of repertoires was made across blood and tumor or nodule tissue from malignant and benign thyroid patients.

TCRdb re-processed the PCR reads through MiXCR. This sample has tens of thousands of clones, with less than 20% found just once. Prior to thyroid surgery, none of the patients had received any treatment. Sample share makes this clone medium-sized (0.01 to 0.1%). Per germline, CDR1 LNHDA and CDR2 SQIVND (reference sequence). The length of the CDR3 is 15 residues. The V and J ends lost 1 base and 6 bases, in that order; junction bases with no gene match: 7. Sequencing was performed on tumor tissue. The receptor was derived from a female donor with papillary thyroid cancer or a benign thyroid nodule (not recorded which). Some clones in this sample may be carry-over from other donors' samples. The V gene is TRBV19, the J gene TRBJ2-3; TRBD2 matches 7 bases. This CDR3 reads CASSIAGGLADTQYF. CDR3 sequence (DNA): TGTGCCAGTAGTATAGCGGGAGGCCTGGCTGATACGCAGTATTTT.